The source of this T cell receptor (beta chain) is a study of CD8 T cells in ankylosing spondylitis. Study-wide points: Within matched ankylosing spondylitis synovial fluid, disease-linked clones were reportedly significantly enriched. Characteristic, it appeared, of ankylosing spondylitis blood was a TCR beta motif of eight highly homologous variants.

TCRdb recomputed calls from the 5' RACE reads with MiXCR, one row per CDR3 protein. The sample has 200,000 to 250,000 distinct CDR3 sequences; approximately 20% are singletons. The ends lost 3 bases at V and 3 bases at J; junction bases unmatched: 14. Germline assignment: CDR1 LGHDT and CDR2 YNNKEL (reference sequence). There are 18 residues in the CDR3. A few counts support this clonotype. Antigen unknown. Sequences were obtained from blood, either unsorted or a sorted T cell fraction (not recorded which). This sequence originates from a male donor with ankylosing spondylitis. The chain recombines TRBV3-1 with TRBJ2-1; 7 bases fit TRBD1. The CDR3 protein is CASSQALLGTEDYNEQFF. The CDR3 bases are TGTGCCAGCAGCCAGGCTCTTTTGGGGACAGAAGACTACAATGAGCAGTTCTTC.